The 25 T cell receptor beta chains reported below all come from one sample, sequenced in a study of identical twins. TCRdb re-analysed the 5' RACE reads in MiXCR, keeping a single row per CDR3 protein. The sample contains around 340,000 distinct CDR3 sequences, roughly 12% of which appear only once. This same sample was also taken into another study, of yellow fever vaccine responses in identical twins.

The sequencing input was CD8+ T cells sorted from blood. These TCRs come from a woman in her late teens or twenties in good health.

This clonotype was counted at least ten times. The chain combines TRBV20-1 with TRBJ2-7; 9 bases are a match to TRBD2. The CDR3 sequence is 13 residues long. Unmatched junction bases numbered 2, after V lost 5 bases and J lost 0 bases. The germline V gene encodes CDR1 DFQATT and CDR2 SNEGSKA (reference sequence). The CDR3 sequence is CSACSGSSYEQYF. CDR3 in DNA: TGCAGTGCTTGTAGCGGGAGCTCCTACGAGCAGTACTTC.

This clonotype showed up just a few times. V is TRBV3-1 and J is TRBJ2-7, with D tentatively TRBD2 (5 bases). V was cut by 2 bases and J by 3 bases, with 17 bases left in between. In germline, CDR1 is LGHDT, CDR2 YNNKEL (reference sequence). The CDR3 is made up of 16 amino acids. The CDR3 loop is CASSQIREGRRYEQYF. The DNA for the CDR3 is TGTGCCAGCAGCCAAATCCGCGAGGGCCGGCGCTACGAGCAGTACTTC.

This clonotype occurred many times. The chain couples TRBV10-2 to TRBJ1-2, with D hard to call. There are 11 residues in the CDR3. Germline loops: CDR1 WSHSY, CDR2 SAAADI. Trimming pared 3 bases from V and 5 bases from J, leaving 4 bases between. The CDR3 nucleotides read TGCGCCAGCAGTGAAGGGTATGGCTACACCTTC. Translation gives CASSEGYGYTF.

As to this clonotype: At one end, the junction sequence differs from germline, possibly due to a read error. The rearrangement joins TRBV9 to TRBJ2-6, with a possible D match to TRBD1 (5 bases). CDR1 SGDLS and CDR2 YYNGEE come from the germline V gene. There are 19 residues in the CDR3. The CDR3, as DNA: TGTGCCAGCAGCCCAGAGGACACCCCGGTAGGAGCTGGGACCAACGTCCTGACTTTC. Protein sequence: CASSPEDTPVGAGTNVLTF.

This clonotype has a handful of counts. The V and J genes are TRBV4-2 and TRBJ1-2; 8 bases are shared with TRBD1. Trimming removed 3 bases from V and 11 bases from J; junction bases left unmatched: 11. The CDR3 sequence is 14 residues long. The germline CDR1 and CDR2 sequences are LGHNA and YNFKEQ. This chain's CDR3 is CASSHQGARPPYTF. The CDR3 DNA is TGTGCCAGCAGCCACCAGGGGGCTCGACCTCCATACACCTTC.

This clonotype was counted only a few times. The rearrangement links TRBV27 to TRBJ1-5; D perhaps matches TRBD1 (5 bases). The length of the CDR3 is 13 residues. V lost 8 bases and J 4 bases, leaving 12 bases between the germline ends. Per the germline V gene, CDR1 is MNHEY and CDR2 is SMNVEV (reference sequence). The CDR3 DNA reads TGTGCCAGCCGGGACTCAAGAAATCAGCCCCAGCATTTT. Translating it yields CASRDSRNQPQHF.

The J gene is TRBJ2-7, the V gene TRBV27, with 7 bases lining up with TRBD2. The CDR3 contains 16 residues. V was clipped by 0 bases and J by 0 bases; unmatched bases: 5. From germline, CDR1 is MNHEY and CDR2 SMNVEV (reference sequence). In nucleotides, the CDR3 is TGTGCCAGCAGTTTATCGGCGGGAGACAACTCCTACGAGCAGTACTTC. It translates to CASSLSAGDNSYEQYF.

V gene TRBV25-1 combines with J gene TRBJ2-1; 9 bases agree with TRBD1. The germline CDR1 and CDR2 sequences are MGHDK and SYGVNS. The CDR3 runs to 15 residues. V shed 6 bases and J 6 bases; nucleotides not matched to a gene: 9. CDR3 in DNA: TGTGCCAGCAGCTCCGGGACAGGGTATGCCAATGAGCAGTTCTTC. It translates to CASSSGTGYANEQFF.

This chain connects TRBV9 to TRBJ2-7; the D is unclear. Germline values: CDR1 SGDLS, CDR2 YYNGEE. The CDR3 runs to 14 residues. Between the trimmed V and J ends, which lost 0 bases and 7 bases, there was a span of 14 bases. In nucleotides, the CDR3 is TGTGCCAGCAGCGTAGGTAGCCCGGCTGGAGAGCAGTACTTC. This codes for CASSVGSPAGEQYF.

In this sample, this clonotype turned up a few times. This chain connects TRBV28 to TRBJ2-1, with D maybe TRBD2 (5 bases). CDR3 size: 14 residues. Trimming removed 7 bases from V and 4 bases from J, with 14 bases in between. Germline V gene lookup returns CDR1 MDHEN and CDR2 SYDVKM. The CDR3 region is CASKLEDPYNEQFF. The CDR3, as DNA: TGTGCCAGCAAACTGGAGGACCCATACAATGAGCAGTTCTTC.

This clonotype was counted ten times or more. This chain connects TRBV12-3 or TRBV12-4 to TRBJ2-7; D gene uncertain. V lost 2 bases to trimming and J lost 6 bases, with 8 bases between them. The CDR3 extends over 12 amino acids. Written as DNA, the CDR3 is TGTGCCAGCAGTTTAAGGGCAACCGAGCAGTACTTC. This sequence encodes CASSLRATEQYF.

Here the CDR3 DNA reads TGTGCCAGCAATCCGGGTTACACCGGGGAGCTGTTTTTT. Its translation is CASNPGYTGELFF. J is TRBJ2-2 and V is TRBV12-3 or TRBV12-4, with D hard to call. Trimming removed 7 bases at V and 3 bases at J, with 9 bases between. This CDR3 is 13 amino acids long.

Concerning this clonotype: A single base separates this from a much larger clone, so it may be a read error. The chain is built from TRBV20-1 and TRBJ2-4; no clear D gene. V dropped 2 bases and J dropped 4 bases, with 12 bases sitting between them. The germline V gene has CDR1 DFQATT and CDR2 SNEGSKA (reference sequence). The CDR3 is made up of 14 amino acids. The CDR3 is CSARPEQQKNIQYF. CDR3 sequence (DNA): TGCAGTGCTAGACCCGAACAGCAAAAAAACATTCAGTACTTC.

The chain has TRBV5-5 and TRBJ2-3; D not resolved. Germline V gene sequence: CDR1 SGHKS, CDR2 YYEKEE (reference sequence). The CDR3 has 15 residues. The germline V and J ends were trimmed by 4 bases and 0 bases, with 12 bases remaining between them. The CDR3 region is CASSMGSDSTDTQYF. In DNA, the CDR3 is TGTGCCAGCAGCATGGGGTCCGATAGCACAGATACGCAGTATTTT.

The J gene is TRBJ2-2, the V gene TRBV6-1, with TRBD2 matching 9 bases. This CDR3 has 16 residues. Germline V CDR1 and CDR2: MNHNS, SASEGT. V lost 6 bases, J lost 5 bases, and 10 bases stayed unmatched. CDR3 residues: CASSLNSGSLTGELFF. The DNA of the CDR3 is TGTGCCAGCAGCCTGAATAGCGGGAGTCTTACCGGGGAGCTGTTTTTT.

This sequence joins TRBV7-2 and TRBJ2-7; D gene unclear. From germline, CDR1 is SGHTA and CDR2 FQGNSA. This CDR3 spans 13 amino acids. Trimming removed 1 base from V and 3 bases from J, with 7 bases in between. CDR3: CASSLVTVYEQYV. CDR3 sequence (DNA): TGTGCCAGCAGCTTAGTTACCGTCTACGAGCAGTACGTC.

This clonotype was detected only a few times. The V call is TRBV28, the J call TRBJ2-2; 7 bases are a match to TRBD1. The germline gives CDR1 MDHEN, CDR2 SYDVKM. The CDR3 is 15 residues long. Trimming cost V 3 bases and J 4 bases; bases outside gene matches: 5. The DNA of the CDR3 is TGTGCCAGCAGTTTGACAGGGTTTGGCACCGGGGAGCTGTTTTTT. This encodes CASSLTGFGTGELFF. Full variable domain (outside the CDR3, taken from reference TRBV28 and TRBJ2-2): DVKVTQSSRYLVKRTGEKVFLECVQDMDHENMFWYRQDPGLGLRLIYFSYDVKMKEKGDIPEGYSVSREKKERFSLILESASTNQTSMYLCASSLTGFGTGELFFGEGSRLTVL.

This clonotype was picked up a small number of times. The chain joins TRBV9 to TRBJ2-1, with no clear D. The CDR3 spans 15 residues. Trimming pared 0 bases from V and 0 bases from J, leaving 7 bases between. Germline V gene sequence: CDR1 SGDLS, CDR2 YYNGEE. This CDR3 is CASSVGWGSYNEQFF. The CDR3 DNA reads as TGTGCCAGCAGCGTAGGGTGGGGCTCCTACAATGAGCAGTTCTTC.

This sequence joins TRBV7-9 and TRBJ1-1; D is possibly TRBD1 (6 bases). Looked up from germline, CDR1 is SEHNR and CDR2 is FQNEAQ (reference sequence). Trimming removed 0 bases at V and 1 base at J, with 9 bases between. This CDR3 is 15 amino acids long. The CDR3 DNA reads as TGTGCCAGCAGCTTAGCTGACAGGTGGAACACTGAAGCTTTCTTT. It codes for CASSLADRWNTEAFF.

This clonotype was found a few times. The chain recombines TRBV6-5 with TRBJ2-7; maybe TRBD1 (5 bases). The germline CDR1 and CDR2 sequences are MNHEY and SVGAGI. This CDR3 region has 14 residues. CDR3 nucleotides: TGTGCCAGCAGTGACTCCGACAGTTGGGACGAGCAGTACGTC. Its translation: CASSDSDSWDEQYV.

This clonotype was found a few times. CDR3 protein: CASSLDTARAGGRREQFF. The CDR3 DNA sequence: TGTGCCAGCAGCTTAGATACGGCCAGAGCGGGGGGGCGACGTGAGCAGTTCTTC. The chain joins TRBV11-2 to TRBJ2-1; 10 nucleotides align to TRBD2. CDR3 length equals 18 residues. The germline V gene has CDR1 SGHAT and CDR2 FQNNGV. With 0 bases clipped from V and 9 bases from J, the junction kept 14 bases outside the gene matches. Full variable domain (rest looked up from reference TRBV11-2 and TRBJ2-1): EAGVAQSPRYKIIEKRQSVAFWCNPISGHATLYWYQQILGQGPKLLIQFQNNGVVDDSQLPKDRFSAERLKGVDSTLKIQPAKLEDSAVYLCASSLDTARAGGRREQFFGPGTRLTVL.

The chain combines TRBV7-8 with TRBJ2-1; a weak D match, TRBD2 (5 bases). Germline V gene lookup returns CDR1 SGHVS and CDR2 FQNEAQ. This CDR3 is 14 amino acids long. V lost 5 bases to trimming and J lost 6 bases, with 14 bases between them. The CDR3 region is CASSARGSGNEQFF. CDR3 sequence (DNA): TGTGCCAGCAGCGCCCGGGGATCGGGCAATGAGCAGTTCTTC.

The chain combines TRBV6-2 or TRBV6-3 with TRBJ2-3; 11 bases are a match to TRBD2. This CDR3 contains 21 residues. Per germline, CDR1 MNHEY and CDR2 SVGEGT. The V and J ends lost 5 bases and 1 base, in that order; junction bases with no gene match: 20. The CDR3 protein is CASSTRRTLAGGPKRTDTQYF. The CDR3 DNA reads as TGTGCCAGCAGTACTCGACGAACTCTAGCGGGGGGCCCAAAACGCACAGATACGCAGTATTTT.

There are a few counts of this clonotype. The CDR3 DNA sequence: TGCGCCAGCAGCCAAGGGACTGTGAGCTCCTACGAGCAGTACGTC. It yields the protein CASSQGTVSSYEQYV. The chain has TRBV4-1 and TRBJ2-7; TRBD2 is a possible D gene (5 bases). The CDR3 spans 15 residues. Per the germline V gene, CDR1 is MGHRA and CDR2 is YSYEKL. V was trimmed by 1 base and J by 0 bases, leaving 10 bases between them.

The genes are TRBV5-1 and TRBJ2-3; maybe TRBD1 (7 bases). The CDR3 runs 14 residues. Germline V gene sequence: CDR1 SGHRS, CDR2 YFSETQ. V gave up 4 bases and J gave up 4 bases, with 13 bases separating them. This chain's CDR3 is CASSRGQGADTQYF. The CDR3 nucleotides are TGCGCCAGCAGCCGGGGGCAGGGGGCAGATACGCAGTATTTT.